These 16 T cell receptor beta chains came from one sample sequenced in a study of blood T cell repertoires in COVID-19. Assay: immunoSEQ multiplex PCR; the TCRdb copy retains only in-frame clones and omits some. The sample includes roughly 200,000 clones, around 88% of them seen just once. Sequenced: PBMCs or T cells enriched from blood (not recorded which). These receptors all stem from a woman aged 30 to 39 who had been exposed to COVID-19.

The V call is TRBV20-1, the J call TRBJ1-1; D unclear. Trimming took 3 bases from V and 4 from J, leaving 21 bases between them. Germline V gives CDR1 DFQATT, CDR2 SNEGSKA (reference sequence). This CDR3 is built from 16 residues. The CDR3 sequence: CSASGIPFSPVTEAFF. The CDR3 DNA reads as TGCAGTGCTAGTGGTATCCCATTTTCGCCGGTCACTGAAGCTTTCTTT.

The chain carries TRBV30 and TRBJ2-3, with D possibly TRBD2 on 5 matching bases. V gave up 6 bases and J gave up 4 bases, with 5 bases separating them. CDR1 and CDR2 (germline): GTSNPN, SVGIG (reference sequence). The CDR3 loop spans 10 amino acids. CDR3 DNA: TGTGCCTGCGGGGCAGATACGCAGTATTTT. Its translation: CACGADTQYF.

Turning to this clone: The sample holds other DNA sequences that translate to the same CDR3. The chain uses TRBV12-3 or TRBV12-4 and TRBJ2-7; TRBD1 agrees at 7 bases. The length of the CDR3 is 12 residues. Germline trimming cut 6 bases from V and 3 bases from J; bases unmatched to any gene: 2. The CDR3 coding sequence is TGTGCCAGCAGCCGGGACAGCTACGAGCAGTACTTC. Translating gives CASSRDSYEQYF.

This clone was counted ten times or more. The chain couples TRBV9 to TRBJ1-4; no firm D call. The CDR3 loop spans 16 amino acids. Germline V lookup: CDR1 SGDLS, CDR2 YYNGEE. V gave up 0 bases and J gave up 8 bases, with 17 bases separating them. DNA of the CDR3: TGTGCCAGCAGCGTAGGTAGCGCAGTCCTGCGCGAAAAACTGTTTTTT. Residues: CASSVGSAVLREKLFF.

The rearrangement joins TRBV24-1 to TRBJ2-3; D not certain. Germline values: CDR1 KGHDR, CDR2 SFDVKD. The CDR3 covers 13 residues. The V end lost 9 bases, the J end lost 1 base, and 10 bases lay between the germline ends. This chain's CDR3 is CATGGVGTDTQYF. CDR3 sequence (DNA): TGTGCCACCGGCGGTGTCGGCACAGATACGCAGTATTTT.

J is TRBJ1-3 and V is TRBV10-3, with 8 bases matching TRBD1. Per germline, CDR1 ENHRY and CDR2 SYGVKD. This CDR3 comprises 17 residues. V was pared by 10 bases and J by 4 bases, with 18 bases of the junction left unmatched. CDR3 region: CATAPAGAGGFGNTIYF. In DNA form, the CDR3 reads TGTGCCACTGCTCCTGCTGGGGCAGGGGGCTTCGGAAACACCATATATTTT.

The chain carries TRBV5-6 and TRBJ1-6; 8 bases are a match to TRBD1. Germline-derived CDR1 and CDR2 are SGHDT and YYEEEE. The junction had 7 bases not matched to a gene; V was cut back by 4 bases and J by 10 bases. This CDR3 region has 14 residues. This CDR3 is CASSIQGGGSPLHF. The CDR3 DNA reads as TGTGCCAGCAGCATACAGGGGGGCGGATCACCCCTCCACTTT.

This sequence joins TRBV9 and TRBJ2-3; 8 nucleotides agree with TRBD2. The CDR3 spans 17 residues. Germline V CDR1 and CDR2: SGDLS, YYNGEE. J lost 7 bases, V lost 3 bases, and 16 bases had no gene match. DNA for the CDR3: TGTGCCAGCAGCGATAGGACTAGCAGCCCGGAGCTGTATACGCAGTATTTT. Translation: CASSDRTSSPELYTQYF.

The gene calls are TRBV10-3 and TRBJ1-1; maybe TRBD1 (6 bases). Germline V gene sequence: CDR1 ENHRY, CDR2 SYGVKD. Trimming removed 3 bases from V and 5 bases from J, with 13 bases in between. This CDR3 comprises 14 residues. CDR3 nucleotides: TGTGCCATCAGTGATCGGGGGGCGGTGACTGAAGCTTTCTTT. Residues: CAISDRGAVTEAFF.

This clone was found once. V usage is TRBV5-4 and J usage is TRBJ1-6, with 12 bases lining up with TRBD1. This CDR3 region has 15 residues. The V and J ends lost 4 bases and 10 bases, in that order; junction bases with no gene match: 6. Germline V gene data show CDR1 as SGHNT and CDR2 as YYREEE (reference sequence). The CDR3: CASSEPGTGGSPLHF. The CDR3 DNA reads as TGTGCCAGCAGCGAACCCGGGACAGGGGGCTCACCCCTCCACTTT.

This chain uses TRBV7-2 with TRBJ1-2; 7 nucleotides match TRBD1. The CDR3 spans 14 residues. Unmatched junction bases numbered 1, after V lost 0 bases and J lost 3 bases. Germline CDR1 SGHTA, CDR2 FQGNSA. The chain's CDR3 is CASSLAGGDYGYTF. The CDR3 coding sequence is TGTGCCAGCAGCTTAGCAGGGGGCGACTATGGCTACACCTTC. Supplemented by reference TRBV7-2 and TRBJ1-2, the full variable domain reads GAGVSQSPSNKVTEKGKDVELRCDPISGHTALYWYRQSLGQGLEFLIYFQGNSAPDKSGLPSDRFSAERTGGSVSTLTIQRTQQEDSAVYLCASSLAGGDYGYTFGSGTRLTVV.

The chain combines TRBV6-1 with TRBJ1-1; 10 bases are shared with TRBD1. Per the germline V gene, CDR1 is MNHNS and CDR2 is SASEGT. The CDR3 has 14 residues. V lost 2 bases to trimming and J lost 6 bases; unmatched junction nucleotides: 3. Here the CDR3 DNA reads TGTGCCAGCAGTGAACTGGGACAGGGGTCTGAAGCTTTCTTT. It specifies CASSELGQGSEAFF.

The rearrangement links TRBV3-1 (or the pseudogene TRBV3-2) to TRBJ1-6, with 8 bases that match TRBD1. The CDR3 is made up of 16 amino acids. Germline CDR1 reads LGHDT; CDR2 reads YNNKEL (reference sequence). V was pared by 4 bases and J by 10 bases, with 12 bases of the junction left unmatched. In nucleotides, the CDR3 is TGTGCCAGCAGCCCAGGACCGACAGGGGTGGTATCACCCCTCCACTTT. Translation: CASSPGPTGVVSPLHF.

The V gene is TRBV18, the J gene TRBJ1-2; D unresolved. This CDR3 region has 15 residues. Looked up from germline, CDR1 is KGHSH and CDR2 is LQKENI. Between the trimmed V and J ends, which lost 5 bases and 4 bases, there was a span of 17 bases. The CDR3 loop reads CASSILNGESYGYTF. CDR3 in DNA: TGTGCCAGCTCAATCTTGAACGGGGAGAGCTATGGCTACACCTTC.

This clone has just a few counts. The V call is TRBV19, the J call TRBJ1-1; TRBD1 agrees at 9 bases. There are 11 residues in the CDR3. Per germline, CDR1 LNHDA and CDR2 SQIVND (reference sequence). Trimming cost V 5 bases and J 11 bases; bases outside gene matches: 3. CDR3 in DNA: TGTGCCAGTAGTGGACAGGGGAGGGCTTTCTTT. Translating gives CASSGQGRAFF.

On this clone itself: The sample contains more than one DNA sequence encoding this CDR3. This chain uses TRBV20-1 with TRBJ1-4; a possible D gene is TRBD1 (5 bases). Germline CDR1 and CDR2: DFQATT and SNEGSKA (reference sequence). The CDR3 loop spans 11 amino acids. V was trimmed by 3 bases and J by 8 bases, leaving 7 bases between them. The CDR3 DNA reads as TGCAGTGCTAGCGGGGGAGAAAAACTGTTTTTT. Amino acids: CSASGGEKLFF.